These 4 T cell receptor beta chains were sequenced from one sample in a study of CD8 T cells in Susac syndrome. Random hexamers were used to reverse transcribe 0.5 to 1 ug of RNA. Using its own MiXCR run on the immunoSEQ multiplex PCR reads, TCRdb lists one record per CDR3 protein. The sample has 130,000 to 150,000 distinct CDR3 sequences, 94% seen once; the top ten hold less than 0.095%. Sequences were obtained from CD4+ T cells from PBMCs. Source of these receptors: a human donor in good health.

The chain carries TRBV25-1 and TRBJ2-6; D assignment may be TRBD1 or TRBD2 (5 bases each). The germline CDR1 and CDR2 sequences are MGHDK and SYGVNS. V was cut by 4 bases and J by 1 base, with 8 bases left in between. This CDR3 comprises 15 residues. CDR3: CASSGDLSGANVLTF. The CDR3 nucleotides are TGTGCCAGCAGTGGGGACCTATCTGGGGCCAACGTCCTGACTTTC.

This chain joins TRBV24-1 and TRBJ2-1, with D uncertain. This CDR3 is 12 amino acids long. CDR1 and CDR2 from the germline V gene are KGHDR and SFDVKD. The V and J ends lost 5 bases and 4 bases respectively, with 5 bases between them. CDR3 in amino acids: CATSAGYNEQFF. For the CDR3, the DNA is TGTGCCACCAGTGCTGGTTACAATGAGCAGTTCTTC.

The V call is TRBV12-3 or TRBV12-4, the J call TRBJ1-2; 7 bases match TRBD1. V shed 5 bases and J 4 bases; nucleotides not matched to a gene: 7. The CDR3 is 14 amino acids. Written as DNA, the CDR3 is TGTGCCAGCAGTGGATCCGGGACAGTCTATGGCTACACCTTC. Its translation: CASSGSGTVYGYTF.

The V gene is TRBV7-2, the J gene TRBJ2-7; D is ambiguous. The CDR3 totals 14 residues. The V gene lost 2 bases and the J gene lost 3 bases, with 11 bases spanning the gap. Germline-derived CDR1 and CDR2 are SGHTA and FQGNSA. This chain's CDR3 is CASSLHPGRYEQYF. The DNA for the CDR3 is TGTGCCAGCAGCTTACACCCAGGACGCTACGAGCAGTACTTC.